This T cell receptor (beta chain) emerged from a study of PD-1 blockade in mismatch repair-deficient tumors. Profiled with immunoSEQ multiplex PCR; TCRdb holds only in-frame clones, not every one. The table lists some 9,700 clones, roughly 90% of them singletons, with roughly 14% in the top ten. Germline V CDR1 and CDR2: LNHDA, SQIVND (reference sequence). CDR3 length equals 15 residues. V gave up 1 base and J gave up 0 bases, with 9 bases separating them. A word on this clone: No antigen is known for it.

Specified time point: roughly 10-day in vitro stimulation with candidate mutation-associated neoantigen peptide 1. Seven ELISpot-reactive neoantigen peptides each drove an approximately eleven-day in vitro stimulation. Sequencing used cells cultured in vitro, obtained from a patient treated with pembrolizumab. This clonotype originated in an adult with mismatch repair-deficient cancer. The chain carries TRBV19 and TRBJ1-1; a weak D match, TRBD1 (6 bases). This CDR3 is CASSIVGGLNTEAFF. The CDR3 DNA is TGTGCCAGTAGTATAGTTGGGGGCTTGAACACTGAAGCTTTCTTT.